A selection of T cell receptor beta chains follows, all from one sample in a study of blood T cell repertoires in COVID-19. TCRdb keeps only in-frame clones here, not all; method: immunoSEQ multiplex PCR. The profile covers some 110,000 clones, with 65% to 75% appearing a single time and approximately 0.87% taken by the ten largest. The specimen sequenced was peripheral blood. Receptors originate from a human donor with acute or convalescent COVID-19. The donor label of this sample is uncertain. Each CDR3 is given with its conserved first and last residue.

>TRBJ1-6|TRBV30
CAWSVRSGRSSYNSPLHF
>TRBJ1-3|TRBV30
CAWRGLGDTIYF
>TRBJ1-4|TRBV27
CASSRRQGLSGANEKLFF
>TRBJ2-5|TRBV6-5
CASSPGGQETQYF
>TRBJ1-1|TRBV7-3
CASSLHSGALMNTEAFF
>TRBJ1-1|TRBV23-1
CDPTGGGTEAFF
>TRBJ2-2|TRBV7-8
CASREQGKLSGELFF
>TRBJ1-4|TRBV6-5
CASSYGGSGPGKKLFF
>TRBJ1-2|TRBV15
CAIEQGSAGGYTF
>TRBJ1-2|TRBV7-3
CASSLYGGLANYGYTF
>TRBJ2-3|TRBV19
CASSISGLTTDTQYF
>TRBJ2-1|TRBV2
CASSELSGVNEQFF
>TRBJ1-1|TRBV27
CASSLQGVGNTEAFF
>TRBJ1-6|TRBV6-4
CASSPDRGVGSPLHF
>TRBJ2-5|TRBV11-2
CASSLVRFIGTRGQKTQYF
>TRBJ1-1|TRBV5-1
CASSLEQGYTEAFF
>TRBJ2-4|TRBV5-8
CASSFGWLAKNIQYF
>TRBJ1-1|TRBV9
CASSPGTGVAEAFF
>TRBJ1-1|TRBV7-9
CASSLARTGTGRTEAFF
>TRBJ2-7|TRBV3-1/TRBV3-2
CASSPGQGAVIYEQYF
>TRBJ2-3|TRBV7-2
CASSAMGRGVTDTQYF
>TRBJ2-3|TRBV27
CASRRDRGFTDTQYF
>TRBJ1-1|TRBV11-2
CASSLGRGLLNTEAFF
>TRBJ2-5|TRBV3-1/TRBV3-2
CASSQDRGQETQYF
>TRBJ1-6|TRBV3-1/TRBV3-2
CASSHSGNSPLHF
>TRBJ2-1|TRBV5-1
CASNLAGGHNEQFF
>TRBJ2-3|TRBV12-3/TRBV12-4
CASSRGARDTQYF
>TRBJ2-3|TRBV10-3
CAISEGTSGGGRTQYF
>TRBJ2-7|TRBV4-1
CASSLPSYEQYF
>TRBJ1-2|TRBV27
CASSPLRVGDYGYTF
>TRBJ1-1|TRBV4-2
CASSQRQGQNTEAFF
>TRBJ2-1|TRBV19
CASSIPTGIAEQFF
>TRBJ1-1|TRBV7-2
CASSLVGANTEAFF
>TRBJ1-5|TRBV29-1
CSVAQGGNQPQHF
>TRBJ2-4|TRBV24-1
CATSDLWDPGGKNIQYF
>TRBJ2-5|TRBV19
CASSIKGTSLSVDQETQYF
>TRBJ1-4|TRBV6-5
CASTGGTGEKLFF
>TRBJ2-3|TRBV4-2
CASSHLSGGTDTQYF
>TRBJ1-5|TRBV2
CASSGGQSYQPQHF
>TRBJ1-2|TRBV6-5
CASRNRGRYGYTF
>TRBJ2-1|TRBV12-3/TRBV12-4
CASREDTHNEQFF
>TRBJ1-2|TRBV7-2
CASSLGQGAVGYTF